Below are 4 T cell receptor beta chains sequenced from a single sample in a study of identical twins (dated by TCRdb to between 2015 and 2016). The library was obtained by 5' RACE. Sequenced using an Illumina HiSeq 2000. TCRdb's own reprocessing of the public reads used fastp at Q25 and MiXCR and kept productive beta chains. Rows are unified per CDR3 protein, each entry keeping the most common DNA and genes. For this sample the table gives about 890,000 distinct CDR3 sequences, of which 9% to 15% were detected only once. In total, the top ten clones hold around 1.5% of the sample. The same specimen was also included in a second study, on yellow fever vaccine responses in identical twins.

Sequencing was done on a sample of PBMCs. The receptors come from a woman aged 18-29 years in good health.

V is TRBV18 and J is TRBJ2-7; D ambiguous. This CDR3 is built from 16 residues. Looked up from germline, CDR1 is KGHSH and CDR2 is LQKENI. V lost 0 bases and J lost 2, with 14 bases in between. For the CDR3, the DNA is TGTGCCAGCTCACCACCCGCGGACCCTACGACCTACGAGCAGTACGTC. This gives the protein CASSPPADPTTYEQYV.

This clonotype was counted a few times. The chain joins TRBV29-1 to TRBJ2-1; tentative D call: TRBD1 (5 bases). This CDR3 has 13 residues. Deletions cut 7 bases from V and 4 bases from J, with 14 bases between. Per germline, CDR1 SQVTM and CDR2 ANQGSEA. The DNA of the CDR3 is TGCAGCGGGGAACAACAGGAATACAATGAGCAGTTCTTC. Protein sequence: CSGEQQEYNEQFF.

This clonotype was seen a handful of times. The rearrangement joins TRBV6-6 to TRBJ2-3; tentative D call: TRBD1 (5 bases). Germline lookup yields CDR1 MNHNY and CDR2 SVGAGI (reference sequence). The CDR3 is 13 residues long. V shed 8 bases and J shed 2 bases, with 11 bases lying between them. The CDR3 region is CASGALLTDTQYF. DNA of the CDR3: TGTGCCAGCGGGGCGCTACTCACAGATACGCAGTATTTT.

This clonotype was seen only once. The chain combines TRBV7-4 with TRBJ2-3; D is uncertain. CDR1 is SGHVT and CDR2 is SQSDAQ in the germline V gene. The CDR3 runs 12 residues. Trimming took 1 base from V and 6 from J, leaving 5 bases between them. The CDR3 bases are TGTGCCAGCAGCTTAGAGCAGGATACGCAGTATTTT. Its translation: CASSLEQDTQYF.